Below are 13 T cell receptor beta chains sequenced from a single sample in a study of T cells in Graves' hyperthyroidism and ophthalmopathy. TCR beta CDR3 sequences were amplified from RNA transcripts. The study used the HTBI primer set for a first-round RT-PCR of the TCR CDR3. MiXCR, applied by TCRdb to the multiplex PCR reads, yields one record per CDR3 protein. The sample contains about 96,000 distinct CDR3 sequences, about 51% of which appear only once. The sequenced sample consisted of blood. The receptors come from a woman aged 40 to 50 with Graves' hyperthyroidism.

In the case of this clonotype: This may come from a read error, since a much larger clone is one base off. The rearrangement links TRBV5-1 to TRBJ2-7, with D perhaps being TRBD1 or TRBD2 (5 bases each). V lost 4 bases and J lost 6, with 17 bases in between. Germline loops: CDR1 SGHRS, CDR2 YFSETQ. This CDR3 contains 14 residues. Written as DNA, the CDR3 is TGCGCCAGCAGCCCCACCGGACGGGGCTTCGAGCAGTACTTC. Residues: CASSPTGRGFEQYF. Based on the CDR3 plus reference TRBV5-1 and TRBJ2-7, the full variable domain is KAGVTQTPRYLIKTRGQQVTLSCSPISGHRSVSWYQQTPGQGLQFLFEYFSETQRNKGNFPGRFSGRQFSNSRSEMNVSTLELGDSALYLCASSPTGRGFEQYFGPGTRLTVT.

J is TRBJ2-5 and V is TRBV20-1; D assignment may be TRBD1 or TRBD2 (6 bases each). This CDR3 contains 13 residues. The germline gives CDR1 DFQATT, CDR2 SNEGSKA (reference sequence). The V and J ends lost 2 bases and 4 bases respectively, with 11 bases between them. CDR3 amino acids: CSARPGAGETQYF. The CDR3 DNA follows: TGCAGTGCTAGACCGGGGGCCGGAGAGACCCAGTACTTC.

Remarks on this clonotype: A much bigger clone sits one base away, suggesting this may be a read error. The chain employs TRBV5-1 and TRBJ1-2; a weak D match, TRBD1 (5 bases). V lost 5 bases, J lost 4 bases, and 15 bases lay in between. The CDR3 length is 14 residues. Germline V gene lookup returns CDR1 SGHRS and CDR2 YFSETQ. The CDR3 DNA is TGCGCCAGCAGATGGGACGGGGGATCCTATGGCTACACCTTC. Translated: CASRWDGGSYGYTF.

This clonotype has a single count. The V gene is TRBV5-1, the J gene TRBJ2-5; TRBD1 matches at 8 bases. CDR1 is SGHRS and CDR2 is YFSETQ in the germline V gene. The length of the CDR3 is 17 residues. The J segment lost 3 bases and the V segment lost 0 bases, leaving 10 bases of the junction unmatched. The CDR3 nucleotides are TGCGCCAGCAGCTTGGGACAGGGGAAGATTAATGAAGAGACCCAGTACTTC. Translation: CASSLGQGKINEETQYF. Combining the CDR3 with reference TRBV5-1 and TRBJ2-5 gives the whole variable domain KAGVTQTPRYLIKTRGQQVTLSCSPISGHRSVSWYQQTPGQGLQFLFEYFSETQRNKGNFPGRFSGRQFSNSRSEMNVSTLELGDSALYLCASSLGQGKINEETQYFGPGTRLLVL.

This clonotype occurred many times. The chain couples TRBV5-5 to TRBJ2-7; 7 nucleotides match TRBD2. CDR3 size: 15 residues. Germline CDR1 SGHKS, CDR2 YYEKEE (reference sequence). The trim removed 4 bases at V and 2 bases at J, leaving 9 bases unmatched. CDR3 in amino acids: CASSRTVAGAYEQYF. The CDR3 nucleotides read TGTGCCAGCAGCCGAACAGTAGCGGGCGCCTACGAGCAGTACTTC.

This clonotype appeared many times. The chain couples TRBV9 to TRBJ2-7; no clear D gene. Deletions cut 7 bases from V and 0 bases from J, with 8 bases between. CDR1 and CDR2 (germline): SGDLS, YYNGEE. This CDR3 is 12 amino acids long. In DNA form, the CDR3 reads TGTGCCAGCGGCACCCCCTCCTACGAGCAGTACTTC. Its translation is CASGTPSYEQYF. The full variable domain, its missing parts supplied by reference TRBV9 and TRBJ2-7, is DSGVTQTPKHLITATGQRVTLRCSPRSGDLSVYWYQQSLDQGLQFLIQYYNGEERAKGNILERFSAQQFPDLHSELNLSSLELGDSALYFCASGTPSYEQYFGPGTRLTVT.

The V gene is TRBV29-1, the J gene TRBJ2-7; 13 bases line up with TRBD2. CDR3 size: 14 residues. With V trimmed by 4 bases and J by 2 bases, 2 bases remained unmatched. The germline V gene has CDR1 SQVTM and CDR2 ANQGSEA. The CDR3 here is CSVAGLAGTYEQYF. The CDR3 DNA is TGCAGCGTTGCGGGACTAGCGGGAACCTACGAGCAGTACTTC.

The chain has TRBV7-9 and TRBJ1-4; 7 bases agree with TRBD1. The CDR3 has 15 amino acids. Germline V lookup: CDR1 SEHNR, CDR2 FQNEAQ (reference sequence). J was trimmed by 8 bases and V by 1 base; bases with no gene match: 7. The CDR3 sequence: CASSLEGGLWEKLFF. The CDR3 DNA is TGTGCCAGCAGCTTAGAAGGGGGCCTATGGGAAAAACTGTTTTTT.

The gene calls are TRBV10-3 and TRBJ2-5; TRBD1 matches 8 bases. This CDR3 is built from 15 residues. Trimming removed 10 bases from V and 6 bases from J; junction bases left unmatched: 16. Looked up from germline, CDR1 is ENHRY and CDR2 is SYGVKD. As DNA, the CDR3 is TGTGCCAGCAGGCGTAACTCAGGGGGCGGGAAGACCCAGTACTTC. This codes for CASRRNSGGGKTQYF.

V gene TRBV11-2 combines with J gene TRBJ2-7; 9 bases fit TRBD2. V lost 6 bases, J lost 3 bases, and 3 bases stayed unmatched. Germline V lookup: CDR1 SGHAT, CDR2 FQNNGV. The CDR3 consists of 13 residues. CDR3 sequence: CASRRLAVYEQYF. DNA for the CDR3: TGTGCCAGCAGAAGACTAGCGGTCTACGAGCAGTACTTC. Full variable domain (rest looked up from reference TRBV11-2 and TRBJ2-7): EAGVAQSPRYKIIEKRQSVAFWCNPISGHATLYWYQQILGQGPKLLIQFQNNGVVDDSQLPKDRFSAERLKGVDSTLKIQPAKLEDSAVYLCASRRLAVYEQYFGPGTRLTVT.

V is TRBV7-8 and J is TRBJ2-7; tentative D call: TRBD1 (6 bases). Germline V gene lookup returns CDR1 SGHVS and CDR2 FQNEAQ. The CDR3 spans 14 residues. Between the trimmed V and J ends, which lost 3 bases and 8 bases, there was a span of 17 bases. CDR3 bases: TGTGCCAGCAGCTTGTCACCAGGGGAGCCCCAGCAGTACTTC. It yields the protein CASSLSPGEPQQYF. The variable domain in full, with the rest retrieved from reference TRBV7-8 and TRBJ2-7, is GAGVSQSPRYKVAKRGQDVALRCDPISGHVSLFWYQQALGQGPEFLTYFQNEAQLDKSGLPSDRFFAERPEGSVSTLKIQRTQQEDSAVYLCASSLSPGEPQQYFGPGTRLTVT.

Details on this clonotype: One end of the junction fails to match germline, which may point to a read error. The genes are TRBV12-3 or TRBV12-4 and TRBJ1-1; possible D gene TRBD1, 5 bases. The length of the CDR3 is 14 residues. The CDR3 DNA is TGTGCCAGCAGTTTAGCGGGGGGAAGCATTGAAGCTCTCTTT. Its protein is CASSLAGGSIEALF.

This clonotype was counted a few times. The J gene is TRBJ1-1, the V gene TRBV7-8; no definite D call. The CDR3 sequence is 11 residues long. The germline V gene has CDR1 SGHVS and CDR2 FQNEAQ. V gave up 6 bases and J gave up 8 bases, with 10 bases separating them. The CDR3 loop reads CASSLLAEAFF. CDR3 DNA: TGTGCCAGCAGTTTATTGGCGGAAGCTTTCTTT.